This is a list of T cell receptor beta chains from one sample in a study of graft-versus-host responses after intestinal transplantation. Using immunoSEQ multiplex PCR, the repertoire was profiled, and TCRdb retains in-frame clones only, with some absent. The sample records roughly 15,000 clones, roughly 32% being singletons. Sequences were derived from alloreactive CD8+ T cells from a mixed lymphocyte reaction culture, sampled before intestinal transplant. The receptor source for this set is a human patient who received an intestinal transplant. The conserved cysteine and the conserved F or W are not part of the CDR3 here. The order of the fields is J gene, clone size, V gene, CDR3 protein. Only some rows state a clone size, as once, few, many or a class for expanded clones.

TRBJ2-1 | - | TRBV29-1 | SVEGASGQQYNEQF
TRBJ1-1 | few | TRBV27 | ASTQVGGNTEAF
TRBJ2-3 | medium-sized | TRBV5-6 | ASSLAGLSLSDTQY
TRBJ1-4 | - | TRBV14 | ASSQGKQGDEKLF
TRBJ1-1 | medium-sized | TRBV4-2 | ASSQPGQMNTEAF
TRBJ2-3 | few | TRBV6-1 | ASSGGPTDTQY
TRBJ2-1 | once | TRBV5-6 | ASSPDIRVGYNEQF
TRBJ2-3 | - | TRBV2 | ASSEGLSRGDTQY
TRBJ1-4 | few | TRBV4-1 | ASSQTTPYWGEKLF
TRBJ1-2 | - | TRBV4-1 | ASSHPSGAPGYGYT
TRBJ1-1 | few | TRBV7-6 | ASSFGTGEGNTEAF
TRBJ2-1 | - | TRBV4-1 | ASSQGTQGVSIYNEQF
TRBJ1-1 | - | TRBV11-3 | ASSYRGVNTEAF
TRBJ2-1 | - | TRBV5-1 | ASSLVGGVYNEQF
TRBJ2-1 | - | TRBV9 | ASSASGGNNEQF
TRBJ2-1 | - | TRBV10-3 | AISESTQVQPERNEQF
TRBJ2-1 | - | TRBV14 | ASSQDTRLAGENEQF
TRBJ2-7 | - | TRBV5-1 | ASSSGTAGFPYEQY
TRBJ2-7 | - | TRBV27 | ASSFGVTYEQY
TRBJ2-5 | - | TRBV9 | ASSVEGLAGGQETQY
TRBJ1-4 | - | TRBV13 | ASSLGSGGLNEKLF
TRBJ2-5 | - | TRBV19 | ASSIAGTPPSGETQY
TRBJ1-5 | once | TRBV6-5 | ASRWTGVGNQPQH
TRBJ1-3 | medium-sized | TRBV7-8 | ASSLGLSGNTIY
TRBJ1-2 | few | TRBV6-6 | ASSYFRAAYGYT
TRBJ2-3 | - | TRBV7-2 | ASSLVAGEYHDTQY
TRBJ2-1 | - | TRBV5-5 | ASSFGVIQFEQF
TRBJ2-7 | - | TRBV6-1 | ASSHGTSYEQY
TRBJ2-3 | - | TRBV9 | ASSVDPPDTQY
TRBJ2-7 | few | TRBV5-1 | ASSWGTSGENEQY